This T cell receptor (beta chain) was profiled in a study of T cell changes during pregnancy in multiple sclerosis (dated by TCRdb to between 2018 and 2021). Regarding the complete study: The study examined how the T cell repertoire changed over the course of pregnancy in women with multiple sclerosis.

Comment on this clone: Its antigen is currently not known. Per-base qualities were not stored, and no clone one base away is much larger.

The library was built by means of the immunoSEQ multiplex PCR assay. Entries here come from immuneACCESS through TCRdb and include only in-frame sequences with V and J called. Some clones fail to appear in such tables; in the studies checked, an unresolved V gene covers under half of the shortfall, and the cause of the remainder is unknown. The sample contains 35,000 to 45,000 clones, approximately 91% of them found a single time. The ten largest clones capture 4.1% of the sample. This clonotype was obtained from a female donor with multiple sclerosis, enrolled in a pregnancy study. Source: CD8+ T cells from peripheral blood mononuclear cells, taken in the first trimester of pregnancy.

Here is the DNA: TGTGCCAGCAGTTTCACAGGGAATGGCTACACCTTC. The translation is CASSFTGNGYTF. The V and J segments used are TRBV6-1 and TRBJ1-2; TRBD1 could be the D gene, as 6 bases match. CDR1 and CDR2 are read off the germline V gene as MNHNS and SASEGT. The V and J ends are trimmed by 5 bases and 6 bases, leaving 10 bases between them. CDR3 length: 12 amino acids, cysteine to phenylalanine. Of the read, only the CDR3 DNA is kept; its 36 bases are in frame from base 1.